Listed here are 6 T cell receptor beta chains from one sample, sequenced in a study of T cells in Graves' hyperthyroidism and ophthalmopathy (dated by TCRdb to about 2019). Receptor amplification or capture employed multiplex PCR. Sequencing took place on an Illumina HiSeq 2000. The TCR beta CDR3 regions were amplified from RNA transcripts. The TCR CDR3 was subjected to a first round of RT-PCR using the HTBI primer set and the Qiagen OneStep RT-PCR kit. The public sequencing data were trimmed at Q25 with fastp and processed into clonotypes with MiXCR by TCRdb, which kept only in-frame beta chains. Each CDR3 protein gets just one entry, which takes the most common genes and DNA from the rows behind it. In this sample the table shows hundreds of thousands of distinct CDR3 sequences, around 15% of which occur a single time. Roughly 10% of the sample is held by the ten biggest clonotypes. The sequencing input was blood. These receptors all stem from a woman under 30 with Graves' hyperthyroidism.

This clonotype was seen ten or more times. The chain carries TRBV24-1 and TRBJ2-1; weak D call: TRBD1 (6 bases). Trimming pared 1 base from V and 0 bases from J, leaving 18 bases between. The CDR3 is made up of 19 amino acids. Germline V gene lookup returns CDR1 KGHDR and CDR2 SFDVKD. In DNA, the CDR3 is TGTGCCACCAGTGATTTCCCGGGACAAGAAACCAGCTCCTACAATGAGCAGTTCTTC. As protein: CATSDFPGQETSSYNEQFF.

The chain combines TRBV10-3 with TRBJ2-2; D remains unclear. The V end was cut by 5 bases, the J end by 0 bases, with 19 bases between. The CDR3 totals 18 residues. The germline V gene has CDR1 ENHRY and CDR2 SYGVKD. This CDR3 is CAISTVWAGTSNTGELFF. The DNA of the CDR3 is TGTGCCATCAGTACGGTCTGGGCAGGAACTTCGAACACCGGGGAGCTGTTTTTT.

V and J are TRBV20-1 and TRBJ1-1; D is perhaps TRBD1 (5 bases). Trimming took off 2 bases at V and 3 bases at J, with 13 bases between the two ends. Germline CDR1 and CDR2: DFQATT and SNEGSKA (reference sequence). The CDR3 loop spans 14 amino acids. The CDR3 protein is CSARPHQGHTEAFF. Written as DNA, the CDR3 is TGCAGTGCTAGACCCCATCAGGGCCACACTGAAGCTTTCTTT.

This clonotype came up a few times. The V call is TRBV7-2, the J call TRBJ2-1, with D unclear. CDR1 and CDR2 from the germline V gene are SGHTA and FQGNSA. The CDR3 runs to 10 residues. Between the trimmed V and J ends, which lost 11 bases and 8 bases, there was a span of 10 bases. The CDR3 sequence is CASGGYEQFF. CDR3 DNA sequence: TGTGCCTCTGGTGGGTATGAGCAGTTCTTC.

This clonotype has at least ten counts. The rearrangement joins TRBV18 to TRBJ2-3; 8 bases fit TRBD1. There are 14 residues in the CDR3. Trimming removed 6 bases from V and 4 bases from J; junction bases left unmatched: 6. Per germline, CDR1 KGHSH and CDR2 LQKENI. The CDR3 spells CASSPGQVPDTQYF. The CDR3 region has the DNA TGTGCCAGCTCCCCGGGACAGGTCCCAGATACGCAGTATTTT.

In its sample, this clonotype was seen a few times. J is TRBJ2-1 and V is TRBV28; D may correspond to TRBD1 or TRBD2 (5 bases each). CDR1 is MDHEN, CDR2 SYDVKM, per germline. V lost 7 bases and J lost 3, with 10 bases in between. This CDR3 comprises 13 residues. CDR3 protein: CASKEGRYNEQFF. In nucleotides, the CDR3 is TGTGCCAGCAAAGAGGGGCGCTACAATGAGCAGTTCTTC.